Here is one TCR beta chain with its context. Its antigen is undetermined. This entry belongs to a study of brain T cells in children with intractable seizures. Assay used: immunoSEQ multiplex PCR; TCRdb lists only in-frame clones, some missing. The sample lists about 340,000 clones, 85% to 95% occurring once. This CDR3 has 13 amino acids. V lost 1 base and J 6 bases, leaving 13 bases between the germline ends. CDR1 is GTSNPN, CDR2 SVGIG, per germline (reference sequence). Time point of the sample: blood from clinic visit 5 months post-surgery; TSC patient then seizure free. The sequenced cases were selected for having the highest brain T cell transcript signatures. Patients received at least one anti-epileptic drug before surgery. Study outcomes and limitations: Pre-surgery blood may have been undersampled, hiding some clones.

The rearrangement joins TRBV30 to TRBJ2-7, with D possibly TRBD1 on 6 matching bases. The sequences come from peripheral blood, collected approximately 5 months after surgery. The receptor was isolated from a boy less than two years old with tuberous sclerosis and intractable seizures. As DNA, the CDR3 is TGTGCCTGGAGTGGGATAGGGGGACGCGAGCAGTACTTC. It yields the protein CAWSGIGGREQYF.